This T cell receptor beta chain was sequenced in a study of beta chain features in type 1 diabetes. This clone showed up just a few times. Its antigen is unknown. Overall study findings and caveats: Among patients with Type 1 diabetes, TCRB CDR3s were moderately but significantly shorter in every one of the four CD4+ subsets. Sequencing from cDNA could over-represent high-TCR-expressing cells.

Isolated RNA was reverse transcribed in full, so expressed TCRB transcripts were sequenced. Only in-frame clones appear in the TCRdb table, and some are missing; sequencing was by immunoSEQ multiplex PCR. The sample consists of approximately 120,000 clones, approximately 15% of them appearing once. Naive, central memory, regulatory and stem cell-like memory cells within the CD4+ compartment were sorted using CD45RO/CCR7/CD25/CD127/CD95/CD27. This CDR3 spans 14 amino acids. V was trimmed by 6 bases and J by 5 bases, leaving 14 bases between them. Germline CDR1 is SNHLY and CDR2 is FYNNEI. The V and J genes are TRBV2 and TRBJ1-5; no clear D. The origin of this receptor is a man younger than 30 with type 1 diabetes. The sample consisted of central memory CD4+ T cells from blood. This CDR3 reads CASSATSQDQPQHF. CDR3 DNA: TGTGCCAGCAGCGCGACCTCACAAGATCAGCCCCAGCATTTT.